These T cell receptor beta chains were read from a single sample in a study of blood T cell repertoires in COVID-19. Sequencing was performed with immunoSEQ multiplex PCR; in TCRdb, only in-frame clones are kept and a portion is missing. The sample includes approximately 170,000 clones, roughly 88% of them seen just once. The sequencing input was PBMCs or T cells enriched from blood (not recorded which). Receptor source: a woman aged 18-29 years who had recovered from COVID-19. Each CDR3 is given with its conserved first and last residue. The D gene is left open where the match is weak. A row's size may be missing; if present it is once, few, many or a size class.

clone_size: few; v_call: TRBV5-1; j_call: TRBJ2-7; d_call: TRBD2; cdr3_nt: TGCGCCAGCAGCAATAGCGGGAGCTCCTACGAGCAGTACTTC; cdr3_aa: CASSNSGSSYEQYF
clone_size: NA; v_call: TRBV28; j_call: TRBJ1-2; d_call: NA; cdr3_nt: TGTGCCAGCAGCTCTACTGGCTACACCTTC; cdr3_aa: CASSSTGYTF
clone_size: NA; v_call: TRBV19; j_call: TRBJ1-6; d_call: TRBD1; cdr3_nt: TGTGCCAGTAGTATTGGACAGGGGATCCCTTCACCCCTCCACTTT; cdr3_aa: CASSIGQGIPSPLHF
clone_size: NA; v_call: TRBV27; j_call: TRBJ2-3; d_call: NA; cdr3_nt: TGTGCCAGCAGTTCCGGTCGCTTCCCTTCATTTAGCACAGATACGCAGTATTTT; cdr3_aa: CASSSGRFPSFSTDTQYF
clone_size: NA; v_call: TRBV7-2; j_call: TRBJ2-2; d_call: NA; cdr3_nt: TGTGCCAGCACCTTCGACTTGCGGGGTTGGACCGGGGAGCTGTTTTTT; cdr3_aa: CASTFDLRGWTGELFF
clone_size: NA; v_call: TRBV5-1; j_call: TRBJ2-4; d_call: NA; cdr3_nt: TGCGCCAGCAGCTTGGCCGCGGGGTTGGCCAAAAACATTCAGTACTTC; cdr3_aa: CASSLAAGLAKNIQYF
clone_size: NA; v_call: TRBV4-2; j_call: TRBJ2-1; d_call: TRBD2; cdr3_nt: TGTGCCAGCAGCCGGGGGACTAGCGGGGAGGAGCAGTTCTTC; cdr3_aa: CASSRGTSGEEQFF
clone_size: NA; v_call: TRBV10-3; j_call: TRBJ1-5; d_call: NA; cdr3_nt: TGTGCCACCGGGGGTATAAGCAATCAGCCCCAGCATTTT; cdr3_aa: CATGGISNQPQHF
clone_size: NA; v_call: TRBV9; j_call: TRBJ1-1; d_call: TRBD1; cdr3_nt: TGTGCCAGCAGCGTAGTGGGACAGGGTGCCACTGAAGCTTTCTTT; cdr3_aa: CASSVVGQGATEAFF
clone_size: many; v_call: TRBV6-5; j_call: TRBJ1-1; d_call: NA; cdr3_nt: NA; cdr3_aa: CASSYVGEGTRRSFF
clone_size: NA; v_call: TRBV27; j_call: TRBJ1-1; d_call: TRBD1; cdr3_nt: TGTGCCAGCAGTGTACAGGGGGCCTGGGGCACTGAAGCTTTCTTT; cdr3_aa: CASSVQGAWGTEAFF
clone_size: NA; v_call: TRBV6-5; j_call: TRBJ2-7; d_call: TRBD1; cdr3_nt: TGTGCCAGCAGTCTTAGGGGGCTTTCTACCTACGAGCAGTACTTC; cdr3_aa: CASSLRGLSTYEQYF
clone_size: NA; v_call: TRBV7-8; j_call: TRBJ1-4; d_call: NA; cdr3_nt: TGTGCCAGCAGCGGACAGATGGCTAATGAAAAACTGTTTTTT; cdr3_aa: CASSGQMANEKLFF